This TCR beta chain was sequenced in a study of cytomegalovirus exposure and HLA in healthy donors. Whole-study findings and limits: Donors belonging to an Asian-associated ancestry cluster reportedly showed fewer N-insertions in productive TCRs than the approximately 700-donor mean, according to what a later analysis found.

Remarks on this clone: Its antigen is still unknown.

Vbeta (60) and Jbeta (13) primers were used in the PCR. Data came from immunoSEQ multiplex PCR; TCRdb stores just in-frame clones and leaves some out. The sample contains around 150,000 clones, about four fifths of which appear only once. Material for sequencing was PBMCs. This TCR was recovered from a male donor in good health and CMV-seronegative.

The CDR3 DNA reads as TGTGCCACGAGGAGGGGAATCGTGCAGTATTTT. Translating it yields CATRRGIVQYF. The rearrangement links TRBV15 to TRBJ2-3; D might be TRBD2 (6 bases). Germline V gives CDR1 LNHNV, CDR2 YYDKDF (reference sequence). Deletions cut 9 bases from V and 11 bases from J, with 15 bases between. CDR3 size: 11 residues.